Listed below are T cell receptor beta chains from one sample, sequenced in a study of blood T cell repertoires in COVID-19. Profiled with immunoSEQ multiplex PCR; TCRdb holds only in-frame clones, not every one. This sample carries 110,000 to 150,000 clones, about 87% of them seen once, and the ten largest clones take over 9%. The sequenced material came from PBMCs or T cells enriched from blood (not recorded which). Receptors were obtained from a man aged 60 to 69 who had recovered from COVID-19. CDR3s include the opening cysteine and the closing phenylalanine or tryptophan. The D gene is left open where the match is weak. Clone size is stated in some rows and not others, as once, few, many or a class when expanded.

clone size	V gene	J gene	D gene	CDR3 protein	CDR3 DNA
.	TRBV5-1	TRBJ1-1	.	CATSVSELTEAFF	TGCGCCACTTCGGTGAGTGAGCTCACTGAAGCTTTCTTT
.	TRBV2	TRBJ1-3	.	CASSELTEAGNTIYF	TGTGCCAGCAGTGAACTGACAGAAGCTGGAAACACCATATATTTT
.	TRBV4-1	TRBJ2-7	.	CASSQVGVPEQYF	TGCGCCAGCAGCCAAGTAGGGGTCCCCGAGCAGTACTTC
.	TRBV6-5	TRBJ2-7	.	CASSYVGDEQYF	TGTGCCAGCAGTTACGTAGGGGACGAGCAGTACTTC
once	TRBV12-3/TRBV12-4	TRBJ1-2	.	CASSPSNYGYTF	TGTGCCAGCAGTCCCTCTAACTATGGCTACACCTTC
.	TRBV6-5	TRBJ1-1	.	CASSYGEGRTEAFF	TGTGCCAGCAGTTACGGGGAGGGACGGACTGAAGCTTTCTTT
.	TRBV7-8	TRBJ1-6	TRBD1	CASSSSRDRIPYSPLHF	TGTGCCAGCAGCTCGTCCCGGGACAGGATCCCCTATTCACCCCTCCACTTT
.	TRBV20-1	TRBJ2-7	.	CSATRVDEQYF	TGCAGTGCTACCAGGGTCGACGAGCAGTACTTC
.	TRBV4-1	TRBJ2-5	.	CASSQDWPFAPQETQYF	TGCGCCAGCAGCCAAGATTGGCCGTTCGCTCCCCAAGAGACCCAGTACTTC
.	TRBV12-5	TRBJ2-2	.	CASGPSTGELFF	TGTGCTAGTGGCCCGTCTACCGGGGAGCTGTTTTTT
.	TRBV24-1	TRBJ1-4	.	CATRLRREGVEKLFF	TGTGCCACCAGGCTAAGGAGGGAGGGGGTGGAAAAACTGTTTTTT
.	TRBV7-3	TRBJ2-2	TRBD2	CASSPRLAGSDTGELFF	TGTGCCAGCAGCCCCCGACTAGCGGGATCAGACACCGGGGAGCTGTTTTTT
.	TRBV9	TRBJ2-1	TRBD2	CASSASGRAYDEQFF	TGTGCCAGCAGCGCTAGCGGGAGGGCCTATGATGAGCAGTTCTTC
few	TRBV6-2/TRBV6-3	TRBJ1-2	.	CASSYQSGYTF	TGTGCCAGCAGTTACCAGTCCGGCTACACCTTC
.	TRBV18	TRBJ2-1	TRBD2	CASSPGRGGSYNEQFF	TGTGCCAGCTCACCAGGGCGGGGGGGCTCCTACAATGAGCAGTTCTTC
.	TRBV24-1	TRBJ2-7	.	CATSDLPDRDGEQYF	TGTGCCACCAGTGATTTGCCAGATCGGGATGGCGAGCAGTACTTC
.	TRBV3-1/TRBV3-2	TRBJ2-1	TRBD1	CASSQDWGQENNEQFF	TGTGCCAGCAGCCAAGACTGGGGACAGGAGAACAATGAGCAGTTCTTC
once	TRBV28	TRBJ2-1	.	CASSLDGNEQFF	TGTGCCAGCAGTTTAGACGGGAATGAGCAGTTCTTC